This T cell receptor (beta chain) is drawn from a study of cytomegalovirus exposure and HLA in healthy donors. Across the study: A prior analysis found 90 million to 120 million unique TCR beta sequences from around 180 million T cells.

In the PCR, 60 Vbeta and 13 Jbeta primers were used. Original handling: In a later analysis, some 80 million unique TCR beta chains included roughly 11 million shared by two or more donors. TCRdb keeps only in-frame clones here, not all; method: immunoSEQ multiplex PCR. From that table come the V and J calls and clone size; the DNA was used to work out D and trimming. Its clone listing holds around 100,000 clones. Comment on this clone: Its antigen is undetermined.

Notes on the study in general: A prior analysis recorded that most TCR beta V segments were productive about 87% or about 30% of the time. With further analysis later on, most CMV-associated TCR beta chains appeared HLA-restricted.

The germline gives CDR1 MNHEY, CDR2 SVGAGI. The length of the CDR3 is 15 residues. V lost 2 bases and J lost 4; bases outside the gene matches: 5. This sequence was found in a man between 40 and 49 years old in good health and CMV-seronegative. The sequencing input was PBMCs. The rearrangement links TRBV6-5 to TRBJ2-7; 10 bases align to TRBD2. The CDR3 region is CASSYASGSGYEQYF. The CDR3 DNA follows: TGTGCCAGCAGTTACGCTAGCGGGAGTGGTTACGAGCAGTACTTC.